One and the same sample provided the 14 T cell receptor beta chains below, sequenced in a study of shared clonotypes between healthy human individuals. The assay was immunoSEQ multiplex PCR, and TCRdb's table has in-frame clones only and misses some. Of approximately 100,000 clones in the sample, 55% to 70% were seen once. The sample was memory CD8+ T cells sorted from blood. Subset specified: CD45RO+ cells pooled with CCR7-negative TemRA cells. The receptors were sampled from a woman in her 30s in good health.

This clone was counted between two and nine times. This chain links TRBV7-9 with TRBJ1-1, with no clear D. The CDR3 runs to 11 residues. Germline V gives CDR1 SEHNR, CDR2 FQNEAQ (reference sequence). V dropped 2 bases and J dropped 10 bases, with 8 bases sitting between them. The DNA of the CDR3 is TGTGCCAGCAGCTTAAGTTATGGAGCTTTCTTT. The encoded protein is CASSLSYGAFF.

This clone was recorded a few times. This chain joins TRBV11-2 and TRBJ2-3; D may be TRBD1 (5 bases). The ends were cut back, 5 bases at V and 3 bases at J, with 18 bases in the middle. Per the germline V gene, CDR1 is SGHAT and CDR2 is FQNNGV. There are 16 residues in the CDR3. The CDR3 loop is CASSSDGSRGTDTQYF. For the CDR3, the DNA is TGTGCCAGCAGCAGCGATGGGTCTAGGGGTACAGATACGCAGTATTTT.

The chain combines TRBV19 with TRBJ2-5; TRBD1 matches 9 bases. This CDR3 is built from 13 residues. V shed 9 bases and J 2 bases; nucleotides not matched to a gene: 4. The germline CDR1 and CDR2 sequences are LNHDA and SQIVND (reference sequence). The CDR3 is CARTGGGQETQYF. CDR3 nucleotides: TGTGCCAGAACAGGGGGCGGGCAAGAGACCCAGTACTTC.

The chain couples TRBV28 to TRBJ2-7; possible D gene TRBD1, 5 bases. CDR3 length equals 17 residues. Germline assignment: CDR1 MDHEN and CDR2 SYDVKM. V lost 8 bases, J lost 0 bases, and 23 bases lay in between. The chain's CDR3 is CASQTLHIRQSSYEQYF. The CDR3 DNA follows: TGTGCCAGCCAAACCCTACACATCCGACAGAGCTCCTACGAGCAGTACTTC.

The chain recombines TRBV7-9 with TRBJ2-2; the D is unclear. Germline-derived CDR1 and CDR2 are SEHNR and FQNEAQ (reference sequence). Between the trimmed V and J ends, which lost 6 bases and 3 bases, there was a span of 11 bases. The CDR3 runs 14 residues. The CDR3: CASSLRAYTGELFF. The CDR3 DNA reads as TGTGCCAGCAGTCTAAGGGCCTACACCGGGGAGCTGTTTTTT.

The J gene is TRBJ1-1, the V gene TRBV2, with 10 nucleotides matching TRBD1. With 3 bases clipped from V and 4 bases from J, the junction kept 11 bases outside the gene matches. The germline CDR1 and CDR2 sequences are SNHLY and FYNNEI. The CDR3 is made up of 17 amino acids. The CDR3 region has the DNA TGTGCCAGCAGTGATTTTGGGACAGGGGTTTTCTTCACTGAAGCTTTCTTT. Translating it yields CASSDFGTGVFFTEAFF.

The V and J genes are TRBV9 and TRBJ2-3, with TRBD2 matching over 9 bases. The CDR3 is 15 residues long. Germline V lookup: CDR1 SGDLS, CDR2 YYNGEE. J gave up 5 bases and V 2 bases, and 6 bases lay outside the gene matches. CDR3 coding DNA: TGTGCCAGCAGCGTTAGCGGGAGCATGGGAGATACGCAGTATTTT. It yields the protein CASSVSGSMGDTQYF.

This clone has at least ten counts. This CDR3 is CASHKGIESYNEQFF. CDR3 DNA: TGTGCCAGCCACAAGGGAATAGAGTCCTACAATGAGCAGTTCTTC. V gene TRBV6-5 combines with J gene TRBJ2-1; D is ambiguous. V was pared by 8 bases and J by 1 base, with 15 bases between. The germline V gene encodes CDR1 MNHEY and CDR2 SVGAGI. This CDR3 comprises 15 residues.

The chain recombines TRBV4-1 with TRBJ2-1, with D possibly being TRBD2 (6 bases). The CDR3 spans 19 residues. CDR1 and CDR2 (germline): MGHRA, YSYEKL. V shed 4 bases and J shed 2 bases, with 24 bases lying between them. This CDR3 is CASSPESSSDGIPYNEQFF. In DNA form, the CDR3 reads TGCGCCAGCAGCCCAGAGAGTTCTAGCGACGGTATTCCCTACAATGAGCAGTTCTTC.

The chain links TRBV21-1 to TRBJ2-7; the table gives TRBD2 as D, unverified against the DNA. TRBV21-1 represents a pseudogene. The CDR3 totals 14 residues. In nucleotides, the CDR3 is TGTGCCAGCAGCAAGCGGGGGACCCTCTACGAGCAGTACTTC. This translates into CASSKRGTLYEQYF.

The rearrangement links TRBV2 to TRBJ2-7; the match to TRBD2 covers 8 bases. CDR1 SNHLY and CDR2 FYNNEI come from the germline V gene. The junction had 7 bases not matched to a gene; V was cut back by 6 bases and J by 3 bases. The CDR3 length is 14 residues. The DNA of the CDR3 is TGTGCCAGCAGGGCTACTAGCGGAGTCTACGAGCAGTACTTC. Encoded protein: CASRATSGVYEQYF.

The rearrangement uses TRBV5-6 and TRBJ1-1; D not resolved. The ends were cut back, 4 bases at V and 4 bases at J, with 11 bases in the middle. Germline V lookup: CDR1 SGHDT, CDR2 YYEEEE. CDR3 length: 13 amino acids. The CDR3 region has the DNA TGTGCCAGCAGCCATATGCTTGGCACTGAAGCTTTCTTT. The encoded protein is CASSHMLGTEAFF.

The CDR3: CASSATTSPGELFF. The CDR3 DNA reads TGTGCCAGCAGCGCGACGACCTCGCCCGGGGAGCTGTTTTTT. This sequence joins TRBV7-3 and TRBJ2-2; no firm D call. Germline V gene lookup returns CDR1 SGHTA and CDR2 FQGTGA. The CDR3 loop spans 14 amino acids. V gave up 5 bases and J gave up 6 bases, with 13 bases separating them.

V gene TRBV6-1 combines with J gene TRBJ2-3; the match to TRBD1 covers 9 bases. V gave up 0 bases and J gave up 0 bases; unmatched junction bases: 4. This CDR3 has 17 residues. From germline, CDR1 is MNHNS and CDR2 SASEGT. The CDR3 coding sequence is TGTGCCAGCAGTGAAGCCTGGACAGGGGAGAGCACAGATACGCAGTATTTT. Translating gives CASSEAWTGESTDTQYF.